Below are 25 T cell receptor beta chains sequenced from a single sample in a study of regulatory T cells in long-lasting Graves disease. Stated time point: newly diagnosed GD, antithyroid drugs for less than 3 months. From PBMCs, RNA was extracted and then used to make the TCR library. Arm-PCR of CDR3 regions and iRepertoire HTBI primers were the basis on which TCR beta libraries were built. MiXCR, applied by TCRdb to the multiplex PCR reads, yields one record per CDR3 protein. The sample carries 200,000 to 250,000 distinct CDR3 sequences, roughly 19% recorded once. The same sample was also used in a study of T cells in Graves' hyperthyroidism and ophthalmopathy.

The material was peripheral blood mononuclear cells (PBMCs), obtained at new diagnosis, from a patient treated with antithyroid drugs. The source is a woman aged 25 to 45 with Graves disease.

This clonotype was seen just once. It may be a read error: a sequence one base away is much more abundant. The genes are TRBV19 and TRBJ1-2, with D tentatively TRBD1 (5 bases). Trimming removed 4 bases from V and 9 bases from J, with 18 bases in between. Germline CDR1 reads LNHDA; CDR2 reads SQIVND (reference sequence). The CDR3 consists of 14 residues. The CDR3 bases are TGTGCCAGTAGTACACCGACAGAAGGGGATAGCTACACCTTC. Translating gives CASSTPTEGDSYTF.

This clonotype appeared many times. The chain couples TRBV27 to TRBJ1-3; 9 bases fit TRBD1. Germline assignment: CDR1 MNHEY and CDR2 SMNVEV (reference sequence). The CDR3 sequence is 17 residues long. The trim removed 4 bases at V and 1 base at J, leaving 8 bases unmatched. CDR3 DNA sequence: TGTGCCAGCAGTTCGTTGGGACAGGGCGGTTCTGGAAACACCATATATTTT. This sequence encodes CASSSLGQGGSGNTIYF.

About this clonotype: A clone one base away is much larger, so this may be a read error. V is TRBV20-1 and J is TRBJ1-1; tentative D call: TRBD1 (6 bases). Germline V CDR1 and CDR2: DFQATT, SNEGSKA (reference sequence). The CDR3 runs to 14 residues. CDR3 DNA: TGCTCTCAAGCGGGGACAAACATGAACAATGAAGCTTTCTTT. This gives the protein CSQAGTNMNNEAFF.

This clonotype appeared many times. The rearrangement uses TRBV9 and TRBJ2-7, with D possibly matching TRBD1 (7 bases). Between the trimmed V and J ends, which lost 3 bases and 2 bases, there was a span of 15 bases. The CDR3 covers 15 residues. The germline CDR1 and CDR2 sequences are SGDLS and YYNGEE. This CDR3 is CASSAGGTRTYEQYF. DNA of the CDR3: TGTGCCAGCAGCGCAGGGGGGACGCGCACCTACGAGCAGTACTTC. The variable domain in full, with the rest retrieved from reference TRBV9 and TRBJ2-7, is DSGVTQTPKHLITATGQRVTLRCSPRSGDLSVYWYQQSLDQGLQFLIQYYNGEERAKGNILERFSAQQFPDLHSELNLSSLELGDSALYFCASSAGGTRTYEQYFGPGTRLTVT.

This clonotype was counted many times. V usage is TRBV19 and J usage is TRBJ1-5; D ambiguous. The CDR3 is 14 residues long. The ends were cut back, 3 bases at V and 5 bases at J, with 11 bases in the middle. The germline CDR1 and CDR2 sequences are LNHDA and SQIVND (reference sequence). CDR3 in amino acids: CASSMQGHDQPQHF. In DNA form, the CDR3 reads TGTGCCAGTAGTATGCAAGGGCACGATCAGCCCCAGCATTTT.

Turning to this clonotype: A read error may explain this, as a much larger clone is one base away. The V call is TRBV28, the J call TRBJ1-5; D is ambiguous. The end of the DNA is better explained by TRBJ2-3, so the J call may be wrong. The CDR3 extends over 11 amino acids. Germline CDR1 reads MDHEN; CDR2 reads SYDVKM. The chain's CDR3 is CASSTEQPQYF. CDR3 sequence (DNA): TGTGCCAGCAGTACGGAACAGCCCCAGTATTTT.

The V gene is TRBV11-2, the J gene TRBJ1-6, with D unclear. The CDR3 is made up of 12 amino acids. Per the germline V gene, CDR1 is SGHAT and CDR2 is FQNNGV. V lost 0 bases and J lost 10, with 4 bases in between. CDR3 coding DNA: TGTGCCAGCAGCTTAGAGAGCTCACCCCTCCACTTT. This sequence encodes CASSLESSPLHF.

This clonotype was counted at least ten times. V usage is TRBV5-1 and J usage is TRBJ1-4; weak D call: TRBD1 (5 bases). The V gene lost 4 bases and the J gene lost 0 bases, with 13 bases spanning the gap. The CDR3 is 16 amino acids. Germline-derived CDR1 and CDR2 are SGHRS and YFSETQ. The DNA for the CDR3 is TGCGCCAGCAGCCCGAAACAGGTCTCAACTAATGAAAAACTGTTTTTT. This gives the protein CASSPKQVSTNEKLFF. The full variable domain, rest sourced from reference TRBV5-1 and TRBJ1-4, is KAGVTQTPRYLIKTRGQQVTLSCSPISGHRSVSWYQQTPGQGLQFLFEYFSETQRNKGNFPGRFSGRQFSNSRSEMNVSTLELGDSALYLCASSPKQVSTNEKLFFGSGTQLSVL.

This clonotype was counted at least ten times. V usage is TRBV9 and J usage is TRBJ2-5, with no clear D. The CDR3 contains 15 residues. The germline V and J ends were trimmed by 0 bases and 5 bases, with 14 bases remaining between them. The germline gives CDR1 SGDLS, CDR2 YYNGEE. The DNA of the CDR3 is TGTGCCAGCAGCGTAGGTCTACAGACCCGGGAGACCCAGTACTTC. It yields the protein CASSVGLQTRETQYF.

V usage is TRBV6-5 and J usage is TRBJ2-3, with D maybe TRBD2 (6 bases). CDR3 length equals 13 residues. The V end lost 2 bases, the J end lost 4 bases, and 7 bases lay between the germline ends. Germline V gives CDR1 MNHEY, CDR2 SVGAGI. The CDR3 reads CASSYPGADTQYF. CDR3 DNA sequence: TGTGCCAGCAGTTACCCGGGGGCAGATACGCAGTATTTT.

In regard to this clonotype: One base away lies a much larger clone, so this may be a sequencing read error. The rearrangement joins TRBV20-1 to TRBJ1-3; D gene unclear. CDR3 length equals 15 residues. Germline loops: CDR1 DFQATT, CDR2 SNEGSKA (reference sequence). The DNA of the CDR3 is TGCAGTGCTCCTGGCCAGGCCAGCTCTGGAGACACCATATATTTT. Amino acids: CSAPGQASSGDTIYF.

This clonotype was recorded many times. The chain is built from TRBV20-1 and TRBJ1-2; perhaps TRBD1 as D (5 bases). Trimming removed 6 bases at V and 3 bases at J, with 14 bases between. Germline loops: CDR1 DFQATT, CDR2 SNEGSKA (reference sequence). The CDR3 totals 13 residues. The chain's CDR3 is CSAPPVRDYGYTF. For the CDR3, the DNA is TGCAGTGCCCCCCCTGTCAGGGACTATGGCTACACCTTC.

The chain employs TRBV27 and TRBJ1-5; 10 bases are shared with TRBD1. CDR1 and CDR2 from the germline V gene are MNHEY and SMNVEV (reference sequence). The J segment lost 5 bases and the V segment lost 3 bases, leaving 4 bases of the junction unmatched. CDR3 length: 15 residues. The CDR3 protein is CASSFLDRGDQPQHF. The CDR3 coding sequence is TGTGCCAGCAGTTTCTTGGACAGGGGGGATCAGCCCCAGCATTTT.

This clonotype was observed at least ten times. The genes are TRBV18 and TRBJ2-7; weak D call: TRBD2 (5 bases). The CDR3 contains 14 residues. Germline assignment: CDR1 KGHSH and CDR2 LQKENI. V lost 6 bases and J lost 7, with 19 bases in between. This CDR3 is CASSPTREPREQYF. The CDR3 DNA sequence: TGTGCCAGCTCCCCCACCCGGGAACCCAGGGAGCAGTACTTC.

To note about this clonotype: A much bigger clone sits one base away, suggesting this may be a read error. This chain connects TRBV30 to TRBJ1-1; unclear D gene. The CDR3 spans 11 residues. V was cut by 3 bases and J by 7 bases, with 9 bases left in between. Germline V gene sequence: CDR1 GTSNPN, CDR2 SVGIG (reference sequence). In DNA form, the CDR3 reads TGTGCCTGGAGGTATTTCAATGAAGCTTTCTTT. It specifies CAWRYFNEAFF.

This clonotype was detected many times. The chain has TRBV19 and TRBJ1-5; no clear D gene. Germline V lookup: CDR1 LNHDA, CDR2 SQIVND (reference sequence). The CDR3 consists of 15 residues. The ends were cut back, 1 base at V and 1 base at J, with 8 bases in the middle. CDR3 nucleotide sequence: TGTGCCAGTAGTATAGGGGATCTCAGCAATCAGCCCCAGCATTTT. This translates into CASSIGDLSNQPQHF. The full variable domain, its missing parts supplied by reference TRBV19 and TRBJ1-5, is DGGITQSPKYLFRKEGQNVTLSCEQNLNHDAMYWYRQDPGQGLRLIYYSQIVNDFQKGDIAEGYSVSREKKESFPLTVTSAQKNPTAFYLCASSIGDLSNQPQHFGDGTRLSIL.

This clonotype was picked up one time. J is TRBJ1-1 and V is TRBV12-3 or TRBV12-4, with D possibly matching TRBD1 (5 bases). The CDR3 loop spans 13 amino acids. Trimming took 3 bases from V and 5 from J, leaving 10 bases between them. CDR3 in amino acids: CASSFYAGTEAFF. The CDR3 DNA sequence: TGTGCCAGCAGTTTTTACGCAGGGACTGAAGCTTTCTTT.

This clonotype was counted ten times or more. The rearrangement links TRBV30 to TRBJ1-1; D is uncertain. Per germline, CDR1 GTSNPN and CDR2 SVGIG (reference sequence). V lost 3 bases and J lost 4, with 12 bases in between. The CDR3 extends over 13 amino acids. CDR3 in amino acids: CAWRPGWTTEAFF. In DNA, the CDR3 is TGTGCCTGGAGGCCCGGCTGGACCACTGAAGCTTTCTTT.

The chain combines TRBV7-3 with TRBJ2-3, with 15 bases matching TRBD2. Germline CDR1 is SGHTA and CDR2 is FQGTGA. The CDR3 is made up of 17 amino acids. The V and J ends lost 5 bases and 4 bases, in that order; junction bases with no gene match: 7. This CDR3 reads CASSDGTSGRIADTQYF. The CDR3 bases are TGTGCCAGCAGCGACGGGACTAGCGGGAGGATTGCAGATACGCAGTATTTT.

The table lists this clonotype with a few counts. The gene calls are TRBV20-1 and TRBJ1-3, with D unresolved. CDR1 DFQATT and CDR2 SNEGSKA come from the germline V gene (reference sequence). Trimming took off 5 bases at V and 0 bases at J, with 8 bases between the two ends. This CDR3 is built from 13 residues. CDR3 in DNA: TGCAGTGCTTCCCAGGTCTCTGGAAACACCATATATTTT. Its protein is CSASQVSGNTIYF.

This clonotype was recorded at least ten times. CDR3 in amino acids: CASRETGYAQHF. The CDR3 DNA reads as TGTGCCAGCAGGGAAACAGGGTATGCCCAGCATTTT. The V gene is TRBV2, the J gene TRBJ1-5; D might be TRBD1 (6 bases). The CDR3 spans 12 residues. CDR1 and CDR2 (germline): SNHLY, FYNNEI. Trimming shortened V by 6 bases and J by 11 bases, and 14 bases separated the two germline ends.

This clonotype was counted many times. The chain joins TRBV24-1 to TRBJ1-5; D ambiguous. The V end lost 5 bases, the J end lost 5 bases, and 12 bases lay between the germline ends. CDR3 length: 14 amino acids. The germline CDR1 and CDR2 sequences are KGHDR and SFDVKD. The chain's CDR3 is CATSGGGPHQPQHF. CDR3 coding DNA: TGTGCCACCAGTGGAGGAGGGCCACATCAGCCCCAGCATTTT.

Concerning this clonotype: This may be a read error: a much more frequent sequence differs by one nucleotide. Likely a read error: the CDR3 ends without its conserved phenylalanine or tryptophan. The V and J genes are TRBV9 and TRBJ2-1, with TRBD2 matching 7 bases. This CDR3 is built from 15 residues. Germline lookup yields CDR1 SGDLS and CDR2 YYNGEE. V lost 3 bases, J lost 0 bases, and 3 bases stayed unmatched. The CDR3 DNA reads TGTGCCAGCAGCGAGAGCGGGATCTCCTACAATGAGCAGTTCCTC. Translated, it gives CASSESGISYNEQFL.

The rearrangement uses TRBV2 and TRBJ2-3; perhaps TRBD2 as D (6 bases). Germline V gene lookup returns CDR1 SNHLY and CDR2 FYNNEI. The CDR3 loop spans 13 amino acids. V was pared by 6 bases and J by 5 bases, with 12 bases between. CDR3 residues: CASRTRVGDTQYF. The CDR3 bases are TGTGCCAGCAGGACTAGGGTAGGAGATACGCAGTATTTT.

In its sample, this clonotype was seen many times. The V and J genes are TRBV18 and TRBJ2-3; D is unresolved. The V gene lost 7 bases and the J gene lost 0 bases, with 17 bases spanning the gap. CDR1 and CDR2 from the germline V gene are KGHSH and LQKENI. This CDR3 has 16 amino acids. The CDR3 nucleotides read TGTGCCAGCTTCACCACCCCAGGTCAGAGCACAGATACGCAGTATTTT. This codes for CASFTTPGQSTDTQYF.